This T cell receptor beta chain was retrieved from a study of shared clonotypes between healthy human individuals. Study-level results: Depth was large, yet rarefaction showed that sorted-subset sequencing was incomplete. Richness estimates generally favored naive over memory subsets.

This CDR3 is 14 amino acids long. V was clipped by 5 bases and J by 10 bases; unmatched bases: 9. CDR1 is MNHEY and CDR2 is SMNVEV in the germline V gene (reference sequence). Here immunoSEQ multiplex PCR was the method, and the copy in TCRdb shows in-frame clones only, minus some. The sample contains about 96,000 clones, 68% of which appear only once. Notes on this clone: The antigen is not known.

V usage is TRBV27 and J usage is TRBJ1-1, with 11 bases fitting TRBD1. Sequencing was carried out using memory CD8+ T cells sorted from blood. The subset denotes: CD45RO+ cells pooled with CCR7-negative TemRA cells. The receptor's source is a man aged 25 to 40 in good health. CDR3 DNA: TGTGCCAGCAGTATTTTAGGACAGGGGGCAGGAGCTTTCTTT. This encodes CASSILGQGAGAFF.